The sample holds one count of the clone carrying this T cell receptor beta chain. Possible read error: a much larger clone is one base away. Cells are PBMCs isolated from about 10 ml of fresh blood. There were TCR beta CDR3 regions amplified from RNA transcripts. HTBI primers were employed in a first-round RT-PCR of the TCR CDR3. MiXCR, applied by TCRdb to the multiplex PCR reads, yields one record per CDR3 protein. The repertoire includes around 360,000 distinct CDR3 sequences, around 15% of them detected once, and approximately 19% sits in the top ten. Germline CDR1 is SGHTA and CDR2 is FQGNSA. CDR3 length: 13 residues. Deletions cut 8 bases from V and 7 bases from J, with 15 bases between. These data belong to a study of T cells in Graves' hyperthyroidism and ophthalmopathy.

The rearrangement links TRBV7-2 to TRBJ2-1; unclear D gene. This clonotype was obtained from a woman aged 55-75 years with Graves' ophthalmopathy. Sequencing was done on a sample of blood. The CDR3 sequence: CASGPYFENEQFF. For the CDR3, the DNA is TGTGCCAGCGGCCCCTACTTCGAGAATGAGCAGTTCTTC.